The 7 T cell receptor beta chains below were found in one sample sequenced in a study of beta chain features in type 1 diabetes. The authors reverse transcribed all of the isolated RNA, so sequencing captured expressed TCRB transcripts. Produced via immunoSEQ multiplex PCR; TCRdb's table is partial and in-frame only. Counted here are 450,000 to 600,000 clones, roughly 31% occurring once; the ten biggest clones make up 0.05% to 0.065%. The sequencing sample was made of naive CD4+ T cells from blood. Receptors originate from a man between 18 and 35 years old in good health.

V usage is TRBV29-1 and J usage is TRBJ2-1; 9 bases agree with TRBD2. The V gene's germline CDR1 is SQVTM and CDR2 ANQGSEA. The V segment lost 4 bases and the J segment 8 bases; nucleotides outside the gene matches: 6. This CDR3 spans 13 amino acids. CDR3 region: CSVGGRVSDEQFF. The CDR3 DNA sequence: TGCAGCGTTGGCGGGAGGGTCTCCGATGAGCAGTTCTTC.

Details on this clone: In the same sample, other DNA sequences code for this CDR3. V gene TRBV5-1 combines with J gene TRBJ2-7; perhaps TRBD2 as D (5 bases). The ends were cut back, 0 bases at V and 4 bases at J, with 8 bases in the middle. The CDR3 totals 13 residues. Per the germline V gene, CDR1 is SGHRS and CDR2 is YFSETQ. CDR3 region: CASSLGERYEQYF. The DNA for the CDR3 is TGCGCCAGCAGCTTGGGCGAGCGGTACGAGCAGTACTTC. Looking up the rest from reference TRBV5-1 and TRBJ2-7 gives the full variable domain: KAGVTQTPRYLIKTRGQQVTLSCSPISGHRSVSWYQQTPGQGLQFLFEYFSETQRNKGNFPGRFSGRQFSNSRSEMNVSTLELGDSALYLCASSLGERYEQYFGPGTRLTVT.

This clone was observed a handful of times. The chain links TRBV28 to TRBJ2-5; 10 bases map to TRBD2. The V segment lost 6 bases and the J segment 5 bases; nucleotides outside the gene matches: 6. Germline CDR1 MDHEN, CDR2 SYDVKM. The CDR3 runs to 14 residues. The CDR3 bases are TGTGCCAGCAGGTCTAGCGGGAGTCAGGAGACCCAGTACTTC. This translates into CASRSSGSQETQYF. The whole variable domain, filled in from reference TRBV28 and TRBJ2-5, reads DVKVTQSSRYLVKRTGEKVFLECVQDMDHENMFWYRQDPGLGLRLIYFSYDVKMKEKGDIPEGYSVSREKKERFSLILESASTNQTSMYLCASRSSGSQETQYFGPGTRLLVL.

The CDR3 region is CASSSAGVDEQYF. The CDR3 bases are TGTGCCAGCAGCTCGGCAGGGGTTGACGAGCAGTACTTC. The genes are TRBV5-6 and TRBJ2-7, with TRBD1 as a possible D gene (6 bases). Germline CDR1 and CDR2: SGHDT and YYEEEE. Trimming pared 3 bases from V and 5 bases from J, leaving 12 bases between. This CDR3 region has 13 residues.

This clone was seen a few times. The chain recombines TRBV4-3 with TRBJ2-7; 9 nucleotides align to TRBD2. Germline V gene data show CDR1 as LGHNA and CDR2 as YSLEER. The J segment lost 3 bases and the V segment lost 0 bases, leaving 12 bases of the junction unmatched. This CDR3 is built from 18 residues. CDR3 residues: CASSQDLQRLAENYEQYF. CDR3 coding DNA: TGCGCCAGCAGCCAAGATTTACAGAGACTAGCGGAGAACTACGAGCAGTACTTC.

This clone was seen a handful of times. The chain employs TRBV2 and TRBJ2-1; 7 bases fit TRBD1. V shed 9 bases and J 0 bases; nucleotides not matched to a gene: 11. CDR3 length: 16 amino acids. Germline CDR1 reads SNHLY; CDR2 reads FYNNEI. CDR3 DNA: TGTGCCAGAGAGAGAAAACAGGGGAGCTCCTACAATGAGCAGTTCTTC. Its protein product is CARERKQGSSYNEQFF.

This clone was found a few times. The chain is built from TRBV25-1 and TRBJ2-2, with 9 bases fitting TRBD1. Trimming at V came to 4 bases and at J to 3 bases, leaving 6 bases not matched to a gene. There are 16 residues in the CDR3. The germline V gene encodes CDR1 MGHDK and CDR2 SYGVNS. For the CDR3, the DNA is TGTGCCAGCAGTGCCGGACAGGGGAGCTACACCGGGGAGCTGTTTTTT. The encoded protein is CASSAGQGSYTGELFF.